This T cell receptor beta chain was recovered during a study of vaccination and CD4 T cells after COVID-19. Study context: Overlapping peptides of the spike proteins of SARS-CoV-2, HCoV-NL63, HCoV-OC43 and HCoV-229E were used for cell stimulation. Study-wide results and caveats: Researchers report that a median roughly 86% of reactive clones in convalescent patients surfaced only post-vaccination. Data came from relatively few convalescent patients and lacked early post-infection timepoints.

An Oncomine TCR Beta short-read assay was used to sequence the DNA from cultured CD4+ T cells. Using its own MiXCR run on the PCR reads, TCRdb lists one record per CDR3 protein. The sample yields 21,000 or so distinct CDR3 sequences, approximately 50% seen once. Specified treatment: approximately 11-day PBMC culture with coronavirus spike peptide pools or control peptides (ViraFEST assay). Cultures of PBMCs, two million per well, were set up with approximately 9.6 IU/ml IL-2 and roughly 9.5 ug/ml peptide pools. This clonotype has a handful of counts. The antigen is undetermined. The CDR3 contains 14 residues. The V and J ends lost 3 bases and 5 bases respectively, with 13 bases between them.

The chain couples TRBV23-1 to TRBJ1-2, with D possibly matching TRBD1 (5 bases). TRBV23-1 is recorded as an ORF, its role being uncertain. The clonotype originates from a human donor who had recovered from COVID-19. What was sequenced was CD4+ T cells from blood, cultured in vitro. CDR3 in DNA: TGCGCCAGCAGTCACACCGGGACTCAGTATGGCTACACCTTC. Its protein product is CASSHTGTQYGYTF.